The sequence of this T cell receptor beta chain was determined in a study of radiotherapy plus CTLA-4 blockade in lung cancer. Overall study: An objective response was seen in 15% to 20% of patients, and disease control in more than 25%. General study points: Clones of tumor-derived TCRs expanded in blood after radiotherapy plus ipilimumab. Early blood T cell clone dynamics reportedly forecast response best, with interferon-beta.

CDR1 and CDR2 (germline): SGHNT, YYREEE (reference sequence). The CDR3 loop spans 15 amino acids. V was pared by 0 bases and J by 6 bases, with 5 bases of the junction left unmatched. This clone showed up just once. Antigen specificity is unknown. Because the CDR3 is missing its conserved closing phenylalanine or tryptophan, this is likely a read error. Assay used: immunoSEQ multiplex PCR; TCRdb lists only in-frame clones, some missing. The repertoire holds 95,000 to 150,000 clones, 75% to 90% seen once, with 5.5% to 8.5% in the top ten. The source material was peripheral blood, sampled from a patient treated with radiotherapy plus ipilimumab. The chain uses TRBV5-4 and TRBJ2-7, with TRBD2 matching over 11 bases. The source is a human donor with non-small cell lung cancer that progressed on radiotherapy plus ipilimumab. The CDR3 DNA reads TGTGCCAGCAGCTTGGGGACTAGCGGGTTTGGCGAGCAGTACCTC. Its translation is CASSLGTSGFGEQYL.